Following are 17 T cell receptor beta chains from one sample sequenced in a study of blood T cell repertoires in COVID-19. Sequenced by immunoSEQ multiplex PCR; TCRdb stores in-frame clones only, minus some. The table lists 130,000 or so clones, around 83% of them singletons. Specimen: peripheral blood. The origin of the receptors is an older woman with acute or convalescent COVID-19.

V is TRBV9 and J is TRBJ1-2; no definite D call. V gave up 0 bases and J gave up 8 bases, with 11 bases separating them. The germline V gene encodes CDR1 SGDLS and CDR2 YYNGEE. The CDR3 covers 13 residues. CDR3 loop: CASSVAGRLGYTF. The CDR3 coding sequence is TGTGCCAGCAGCGTAGCTGGCCGCCTCGGCTACACCTTC.

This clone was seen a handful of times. CDR3 amino acids: CASSQSTDSYEQYF. CDR3 coding DNA: TGTGCCAGCAGCCAGAGTACAGATTCCTACGAGCAGTACTTC. The chain links TRBV6-5 to TRBJ2-7; D unresolved. The germline V gene has CDR1 MNHEY and CDR2 SVGAGI. Trimming pared 6 bases from V and 1 base from J, leaving 13 bases between. The CDR3 is made up of 14 amino acids.

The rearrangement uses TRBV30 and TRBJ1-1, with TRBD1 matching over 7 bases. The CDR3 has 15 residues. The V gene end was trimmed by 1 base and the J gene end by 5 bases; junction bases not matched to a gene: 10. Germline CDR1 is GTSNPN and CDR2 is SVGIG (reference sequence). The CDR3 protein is CAWSGAGGKMTEAFF. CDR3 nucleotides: TGTGCCTGGAGTGGGGCAGGGGGTAAAATGACTGAAGCTTTCTTT.

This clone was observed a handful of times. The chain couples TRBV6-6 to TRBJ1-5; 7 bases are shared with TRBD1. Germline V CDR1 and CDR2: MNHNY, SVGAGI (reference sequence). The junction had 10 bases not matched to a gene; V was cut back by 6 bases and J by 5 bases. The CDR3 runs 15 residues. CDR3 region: CASRFYDRDHQPQHF. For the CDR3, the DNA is TGTGCCAGCAGGTTTTACGACAGGGACCATCAGCCCCAGCATTTT.

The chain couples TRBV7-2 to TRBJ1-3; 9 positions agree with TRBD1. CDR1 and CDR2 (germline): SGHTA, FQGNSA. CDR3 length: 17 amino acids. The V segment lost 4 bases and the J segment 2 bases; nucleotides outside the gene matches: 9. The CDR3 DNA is TGTGCCAGCAGCTCCCGGGACAGGGATGACACTGGAAACACCATATATTTT. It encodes CASSSRDRDDTGNTIYF. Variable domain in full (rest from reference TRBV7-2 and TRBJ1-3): GAGVSQSPSNKVTEKGKDVELRCDPISGHTALYWYRQSLGQGLEFLIYFQGNSAPDKSGLPSDRFSAERTGGSVSTLTIQRTQQEDSAVYLCASSSRDRDDTGNTIYFGEGSWLTVV.

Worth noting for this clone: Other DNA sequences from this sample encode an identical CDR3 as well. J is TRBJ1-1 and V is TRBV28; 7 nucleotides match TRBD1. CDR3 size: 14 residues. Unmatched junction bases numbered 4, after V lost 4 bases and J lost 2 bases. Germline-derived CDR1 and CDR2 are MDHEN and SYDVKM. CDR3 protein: CASSSGTANTEAFF. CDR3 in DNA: TGTGCCAGCAGTTCCGGGACAGCTAACACTGAAGCTTTCTTT. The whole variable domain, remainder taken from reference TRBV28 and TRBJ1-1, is DVKVTQSSRYLVKRTGEKVFLECVQDMDHENMFWYRQDPGLGLRLIYFSYDVKMKEKGDIPEGYSVSREKKERFSLILESASTNQTSMYLCASSSGTANTEAFFGQGTRLTVV.

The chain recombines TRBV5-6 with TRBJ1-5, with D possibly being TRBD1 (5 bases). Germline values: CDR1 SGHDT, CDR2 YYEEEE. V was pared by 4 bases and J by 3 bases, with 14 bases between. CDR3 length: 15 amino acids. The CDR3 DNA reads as TGTGCCAGCAGCCCGGGGGGGAGGCCCAATCAGCCCCAGCATTTT. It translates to CASSPGGRPNQPQHF.

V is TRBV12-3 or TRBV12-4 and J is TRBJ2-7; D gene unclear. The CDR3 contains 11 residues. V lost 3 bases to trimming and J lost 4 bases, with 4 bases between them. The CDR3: CASSFKYEQYF. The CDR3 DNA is TGTGCCAGCAGTTTCAAATACGAGCAGTACTTC.

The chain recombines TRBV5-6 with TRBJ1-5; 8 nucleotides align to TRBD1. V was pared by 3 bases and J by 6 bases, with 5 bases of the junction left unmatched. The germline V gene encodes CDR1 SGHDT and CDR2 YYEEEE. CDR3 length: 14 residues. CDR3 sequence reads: CASSSGGLSQPQHF. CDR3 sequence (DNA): TGTGCCAGCAGCTCAGGGGGCTTAAGTCAGCCCCAGCATTTT.

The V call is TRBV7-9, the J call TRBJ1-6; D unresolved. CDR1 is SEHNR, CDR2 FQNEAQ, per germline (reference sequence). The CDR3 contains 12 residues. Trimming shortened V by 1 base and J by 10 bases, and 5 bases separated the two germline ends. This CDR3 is CASSLDMSPLHF. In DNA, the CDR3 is TGTGCCAGCAGCTTAGATATGTCACCCCTCCACTTT. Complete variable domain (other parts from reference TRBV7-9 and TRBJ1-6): DTGVSQNPRHKITKRGQNVTFRCDPISEHNRLYWYRQTLGQGPEFLTYFQNEAQLEKSRLLSDRFSAERPKGSFSTLEIQRTEQGDSAMYLCASSLDMSPLHFGNGTRLTVT.

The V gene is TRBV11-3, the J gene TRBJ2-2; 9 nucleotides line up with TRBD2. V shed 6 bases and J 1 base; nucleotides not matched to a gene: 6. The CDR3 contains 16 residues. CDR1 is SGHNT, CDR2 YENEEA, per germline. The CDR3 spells CASRSSGKMNTGELFF. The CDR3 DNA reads TGTGCCAGCAGATCTAGCGGGAAGATGAACACCGGGGAGCTGTTTTTT.

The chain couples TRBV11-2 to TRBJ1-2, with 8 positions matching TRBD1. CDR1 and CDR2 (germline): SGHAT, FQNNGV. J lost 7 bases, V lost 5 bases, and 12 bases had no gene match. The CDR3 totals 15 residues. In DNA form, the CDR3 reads TGTGCCAGCAGCCCCGGGACAGGAGGGGCTCGTGGCTACACCTTC. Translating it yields CASSPGTGGARGYTF.

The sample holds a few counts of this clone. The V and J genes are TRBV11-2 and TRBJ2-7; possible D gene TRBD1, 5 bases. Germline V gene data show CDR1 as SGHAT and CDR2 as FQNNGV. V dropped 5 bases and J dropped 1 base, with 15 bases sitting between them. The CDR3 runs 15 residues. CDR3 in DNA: TGTGCCAGCAGCCCAGCAGGGCTCTCATCCTACGAGCAGTACTTC. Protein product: CASSPAGLSSYEQYF.

CDR3 protein: CASSIPGQGAHEQYF. CDR3 nucleotides: TGTGCCAGCAGTATCCCGGGACAGGGGGCGCATGAGCAGTACTTC. This rearrangement joins TRBV28 to TRBJ2-7; 12 nucleotides align to TRBD1. Per the germline V gene, CDR1 is MDHEN and CDR2 is SYDVKM. V lost 5 bases, J lost 7 bases, and 9 bases stayed unmatched. CDR3 length: 15 residues.

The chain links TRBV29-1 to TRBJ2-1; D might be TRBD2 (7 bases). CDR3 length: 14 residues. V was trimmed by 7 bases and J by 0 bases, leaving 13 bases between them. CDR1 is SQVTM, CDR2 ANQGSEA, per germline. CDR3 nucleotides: TGCAGCGGGTTCGGGGGGCACTCCTACAATGAGCAGTTCTTC. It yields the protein CSGFGGHSYNEQFF.

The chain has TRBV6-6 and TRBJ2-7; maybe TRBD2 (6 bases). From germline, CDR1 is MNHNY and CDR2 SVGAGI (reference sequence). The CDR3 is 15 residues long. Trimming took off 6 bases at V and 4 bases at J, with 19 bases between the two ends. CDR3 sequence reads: CASSFTSAGPYEQYF. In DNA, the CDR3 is TGTGCCAGCAGCTTTACAAGCGCGGGGCCATACGAGCAGTACTTC.

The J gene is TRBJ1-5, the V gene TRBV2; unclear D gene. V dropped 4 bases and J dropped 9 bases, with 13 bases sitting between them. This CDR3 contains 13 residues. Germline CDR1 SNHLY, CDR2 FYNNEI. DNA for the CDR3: TGTGCCAGCAGTGTAGGTCAAGGAGGGCCCCAGCATTTT. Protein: CASSVGQGGPQHF.